This T cell receptor beta chain was captured in a study of T-cell reconstitution after alpha-beta-depleted transplantation in children. Unique molecular identifiers were incorporated during preparation of the TCRbeta library. TCRdb passed the PCR reads through MiXCR, listing each CDR3 protein once. The sample lists 350,000 to 450,000 distinct CDR3 sequences, roughly 20% occurring once. The receptor was isolated from a human donor who donated a stem cell graft to a child with acute myeloid leukemia. Sequencing used PBMCs from the stem cell graft donor, obtained from the stem cell graft.

The CDR3 nucleotides read TGTGCCAGCCGTGGGTCTGCAACTGGGGCCAACGTCCTGACTTTC. Amino acid sequence: CASRGSATGANVLTF. J is TRBJ2-6 and V is TRBV6-1; no clear D. The CDR3 totals 15 residues. Trimming shortened V by 8 bases and J by 2 bases, and 13 bases separated the two germline ends. The germline gives CDR1 MNHNS, CDR2 SASEGT.